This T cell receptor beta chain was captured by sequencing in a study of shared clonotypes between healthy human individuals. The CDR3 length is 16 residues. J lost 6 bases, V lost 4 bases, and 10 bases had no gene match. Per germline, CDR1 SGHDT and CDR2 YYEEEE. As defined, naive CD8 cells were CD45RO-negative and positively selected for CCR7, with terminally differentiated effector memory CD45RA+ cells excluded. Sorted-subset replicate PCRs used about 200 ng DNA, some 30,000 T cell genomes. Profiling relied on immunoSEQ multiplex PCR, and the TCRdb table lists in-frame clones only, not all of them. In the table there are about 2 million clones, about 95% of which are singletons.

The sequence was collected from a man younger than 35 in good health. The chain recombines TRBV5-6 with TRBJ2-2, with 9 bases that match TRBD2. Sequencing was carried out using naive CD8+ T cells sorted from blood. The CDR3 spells CASSPPGLANSGELFF. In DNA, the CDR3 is TGTGCCAGCAGCCCGCCGGGACTAGCCAACTCCGGGGAGCTGTTTTTT. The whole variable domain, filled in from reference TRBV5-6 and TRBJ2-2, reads DAGVTQSPTHLIKTRGQQVTLRCSPKSGHDTVSWYQQALGQGPQFIFQYYEEEERQRGNFPDRFSGHQFPNYSSELNVNALLLGDSALYLCASSPPGLANSGELFFGEGSRLTVL.